This is a list of T cell receptor beta chains from one sample in a study of graft-versus-host responses after intestinal transplantation. Sequencing used immunoSEQ multiplex PCR; TCRdb keeps in-frame clones, though not all of them. The sample carries about 54,000 clones, roughly nine tenths recorded once. Source: PBMCs, taken roughly 660 days after intestinal transplant. The source of these receptors is a human patient who received an intestinal transplant, so some T cells may come from the graft donor. CDR3s include the opening cysteine and the closing phenylalanine or tryptophan. A D gene is named only where the DNA matches it firmly. Size is stated for part of the rows, as once, few or many counts, or as a class when the clone is expanded.

>TRBV2|TRBJ1-2|NA|once
TGTGCCAGCAGTCCGGACACCTCTAACTATGGCTACACCTTC
CASSPDTSNYGYTF
>TRBV5-1|TRBJ2-1|TRBD2|NA
TGCGCCAGCAGCAGCGGGGGACCTTCCAATGAGCAGTTCTTC
CASSSGGPSNEQFF
>TRBV7-2|TRBJ2-1|TRBD2|NA
TGTGCCAGCAGCTTTTTAGCGGGGGAATACAATGAGCAGTTCTTC
CASSFLAGEYNEQFF
>TRBV14|TRBJ2-5|TRBD2|NA
TGTGCCAGCAGCCAATCCGTGCTAGCGGGGATCGAGACCCAGTACTTC
CASSQSVLAGIETQYF
>TRBV10-2|TRBJ1-1|NA|NA
TGCGCCAGCAGTGAGTACGGCGCTGAAGCTTTCTTT
CASSEYGAEAFF
>TRBV4-1|TRBJ1-6|NA|NA
TGCGCCAGCAGTTTTGAGGAGAGCTCCTATAATTCACCCCTCCACTTT
CASSFEESSYNSPLHF
>TRBV19|TRBJ1-3|NA|NA
TGTGCCACCGCCCCAGGGCTGGGAGGAAACACCATATATTTT
CATAPGLGGNTIYF
>TRBV4-1|TRBJ2-7|NA|NA
TGCGCCAGCAGCTTAGAATTATCTTTGGGGACCTACGAGCAGTACTTC
CASSLELSLGTYEQYF
>TRBV2|TRBJ2-3|TRBD2|NA
TGTGCCAGCAAAACCCTCCTAGCGGGGGGGTTGGGTACGCAGTATTTT
CASKTLLAGGLGTQYF
>TRBV7-2|TRBJ1-1|NA|NA
TGTGCCAGCAGCTTAGTAGGGGTGAACACTGAAGCTTTCTTT
CASSLVGVNTEAFF
>TRBV6-5|TRBJ1-4|NA|NA
TGTGCCACCCGTCGTGGGGTTGGAACTAATGAAAAACTGTTTTTT
CATRRGVGTNEKLFF
>TRBV9|TRBJ2-3|NA|NA
TGTGCCAGCAGCGCCAGCACAGATACGCAGTATTTT
CASSASTDTQYF